The 28 T cell receptor beta chains below were found in one sample sequenced in a study of blood T cell repertoires in COVID-19. Method: immunoSEQ multiplex PCR; TCRdb's copy keeps in-frame clones and lacks some. The sample includes approximately 55,000 clones, 90% of them seen just once. The specimen sequenced was peripheral blood. These TCRs come from a man aged 40-49 years with acute or convalescent COVID-19.

The chain couples TRBV11-2 to TRBJ1-3; no definite D call. This CDR3 region has 13 residues. Germline V gene sequence: CDR1 SGHAT, CDR2 FQNNGV. The ends were cut back, 2 bases at V and 1 base at J, with 3 bases in the middle. The DNA for the CDR3 is TGTGCCAGCAGCTTAACATCTGGAAACACCATATATTTT. Encoded protein: CASSLTSGNTIYF.

The rearrangement joins TRBV29-1 to TRBJ2-3; possible D gene TRBD2, 6 bases. There are 15 residues in the CDR3. Germline values: CDR1 SQVTM, CDR2 ANQGSEA. With 5 bases removed from V and 2 bases from J, the gap between germline ends came to 17 bases. CDR3 sequence: CSVSWGERPTDTQYF. DNA for the CDR3: TGCAGCGTTAGCTGGGGGGAGCGCCCCACAGATACGCAGTATTTT.

The CDR3: CSGDREAGYTF. The CDR3 nucleotides read TGCAGCGGTGACAGGGAGGCTGGCTACACCTTC. The V gene is TRBV29-1, the J gene TRBJ1-2, with 7 bases aligning to TRBD1. The J segment lost 7 bases and the V segment lost 7 bases, leaving 6 bases of the junction unmatched. Germline CDR1 SQVTM, CDR2 ANQGSEA. The CDR3 totals 11 residues.

The chain uses TRBV30 and TRBJ2-5; TRBD2 aligns across 10 bases. Germline CDR1 is GTSNPN and CDR2 is SVGIG (reference sequence). The CDR3 is 14 amino acids. V lost 3 bases, J lost 0 bases, and 1 base stayed unmatched. The DNA for the CDR3 is TGTGCCTGGAGCGGACTAGCGGACCAAGAGACCCAGTACTTC. Amino acid sequence: CAWSGLADQETQYF.

The rearrangement links TRBV15 to TRBJ2-1; D might be TRBD2 (5 bases). The ends were cut back, 1 base at V and 4 bases at J, with 8 bases in the middle. Germline loops: CDR1 LNHNV, CDR2 YYDKDF (reference sequence). The CDR3 loop spans 14 amino acids. This CDR3 is CATSRGESYNEQFF. The CDR3, as DNA: TGTGCCACCAGCAGAGGGGAGAGTTACAATGAGCAGTTCTTC.

The rearrangement links TRBV5-4 to TRBJ2-1, with D maybe TRBD2 (5 bases). The CDR3 loop spans 16 amino acids. V was cut by 0 bases and J by 3 bases, with 13 bases left in between. Germline V gene data show CDR1 as SGHNT and CDR2 as YYREEE (reference sequence). CDR3 sequence: CASSLDSLGLYNEQFF. CDR3 coding DNA: TGTGCCAGCAGCTTGGATTCCTTAGGACTCTACAATGAGCAGTTCTTC. The full variable domain, in which reference TRBV5-4 and TRBJ2-1 provide the parts outside the CDR3, is ETGVTQSPTHLIKTRGQQVTLRCSSQSGHNTVSWYQQALGQGPQFIFQYYREEENGRGNFPPRFSGLQFPNYSSELNVNALELDDSALYLCASSLDSLGLYNEQFFGPGTRLTVL.

This sequence joins TRBV9 and TRBJ1-1, with D possibly matching TRBD1 (6 bases). This CDR3 region has 14 residues. V dropped 1 base and J dropped 2 bases, with 9 bases sitting between them. The germline CDR1 and CDR2 sequences are SGDLS and YYNGEE. CDR3 sequence (DNA): TGTGCCAGCAGCGTAAGGACAGCAAACACTGAAGCTTTCTTT. Translating gives CASSVRTANTEAFF. The full variable domain, with the rest looked up from reference TRBV9 and TRBJ1-1, is DSGVTQTPKHLITATGQRVTLRCSPRSGDLSVYWYQQSLDQGLQFLIQYYNGEERAKGNILERFSAQQFPDLHSELNLSSLELGDSALYFCASSVRTANTEAFFGQGTRLTVV.

The chain combines TRBV7-9 with TRBJ2-1, with 9 bases aligning to TRBD2. The CDR3 loop spans 16 amino acids. Germline assignment: CDR1 SEHNR and CDR2 FQNEAQ (reference sequence). The ends lost 4 bases at V and 8 bases at J; junction bases unmatched: 12. The CDR3 protein is CASSYWAGGPVDEQFF. Here the CDR3 DNA reads TGTGCCAGCAGCTACTGGGCGGGAGGGCCAGTCGATGAGCAGTTCTTC.

The rearrangement uses TRBV11-2 and TRBJ2-3, with 7 bases matching TRBD1. Germline CDR1 and CDR2: SGHAT and FQNNGV. With 5 bases clipped from V and 2 bases from J, the junction kept 10 bases outside the gene matches. CDR3 length: 16 residues. CDR3 nucleotide sequence: TGTGCCAGCAGCCTCACTCCCGGGACAGTCACAGATACGCAGTATTTT. Its translation: CASSLTPGTVTDTQYF.

The CDR3 region has the DNA TGTGCCAGTAGTATAGCCGGGACTAGCGGGAGTGAGACCCAGTACTTC. Protein sequence: CASSIAGTSGSETQYF. The V call is TRBV19, the J call TRBJ2-5; 14 bases line up with TRBD2. J lost 5 bases, V lost 1 base, and 3 bases had no gene match. The CDR3 length is 16 residues. Germline CDR1 LNHDA, CDR2 SQIVND (reference sequence).

The genes are TRBV6-5 and TRBJ2-3; D not resolved. Germline loops: CDR1 MNHEY, CDR2 SVGAGI. CDR3 size: 15 residues. V lost 3 bases and J 0 bases, leaving 10 bases between the germline ends. The CDR3, as DNA: TGTGCCAGCAGTTATGTCAGTGCTAGCACAGATACGCAGTATTTT. Protein: CASSYVSASTDTQYF.

The genes are TRBV14 and TRBJ1-3; TRBD1 agrees at 8 bases. The CDR3 has 16 residues. Looked up from germline, CDR1 is SGHDN and CDR2 is FVKESK. Losses at the gene ends were 4 bases for V and 4 bases for J; bases not matched to a gene: 9. The CDR3 sequence: CASSPRQGRGGNTIYF. The CDR3 DNA sequence: TGTGCCAGCAGCCCACGACAGGGGCGCGGGGGAAACACCATATATTTT.

The V call is TRBV24-1, the J call TRBJ2-1; TRBD2 aligns across 7 bases. Germline V gives CDR1 KGHDR, CDR2 SFDVKD. The CDR3 totals 16 residues. Trimming at V came to 3 bases and at J to 7 bases, leaving 11 bases not matched to a gene. CDR3 in amino acids: CATSDRRAGAVNEQFF. The CDR3 region has the DNA TGTGCCACCAGTGATCGTCGGGCGGGAGCGGTGAATGAGCAGTTCTTC.

V gene TRBV9 combines with J gene TRBJ1-1, with TRBD1 matching 7 bases. V lost 3 bases to trimming and J lost 2 bases; unmatched junction nucleotides: 4. Looked up from germline, CDR1 is SGDLS and CDR2 is YYNGEE. This CDR3 is 14 amino acids long. CDR3 DNA: TGTGCCAGCAGCGAGGGGGCCGACAACACTGAAGCTTTCTTT. This codes for CASSEGADNTEAFF.

In its sample, this clone was seen once. The chain recombines TRBV4-3 with TRBJ2-1, with 7 nucleotides matching TRBD1. With 2 bases clipped from V and 9 bases from J, the junction kept 4 bases outside the gene matches. Germline lookup yields CDR1 LGHNA and CDR2 YSLEER. CDR3 length equals 13 residues. The CDR3 bases are TGCGCCAGCAGCCAAAGGACAGGCCTTGAGCAGTTCTTC. It specifies CASSQRTGLEQFF.

The J gene is TRBJ1-2, the V gene TRBV3-1 (or the pseudogene TRBV3-2); 9 bases are shared with TRBD1. There are 12 residues in the CDR3. Germline assignment: CDR1 LGHDT and CDR2 YNNKEL (reference sequence). Germline trimming cut 1 base from V and 13 bases from J; bases unmatched to any gene: 4. CDR3 DNA: TGTGCCAGCAGCCAAGGACAGGGGGAACTCACCTTC. Amino acids: CASSQGQGELTF.

This chain uses TRBV7-3 with TRBJ2-3, with D tentatively TRBD1 (6 bases). With 5 bases removed from V and 6 bases from J, the gap between germline ends came to 12 bases. The CDR3 extends over 13 amino acids. Germline CDR1 reads SGHTA; CDR2 reads FQGTGA. CDR3 in amino acids: CASSLDSADTQYF. The CDR3 nucleotides read TGTGCCAGCAGCCTGGACAGCGCCGATACGCAGTATTTT.

The rearrangement uses TRBV4-3 and TRBJ1-2, with TRBD1 identical over 10 bases. Germline V gives CDR1 LGHNA, CDR2 YSLEER. This CDR3 has 17 residues. V trimming: 0 bases; J trimming: 1 base; junction bases outside the gene matches: 5. CDR3 in DNA: TGCGCCAGCAGCCAAGATCTGGGGACAGGGGTTAACTATGGCTACACCTTC. Translating gives CASSQDLGTGVNYGYTF.

The gene calls are TRBV4-2 and TRBJ2-5; D is possibly TRBD2 (6 bases). This CDR3 spans 17 amino acids. Germline CDR1 reads LGHNA; CDR2 reads YNFKEQ. Trimming removed 0 bases from V and 0 bases from J, with 14 bases in between. The CDR3 sequence is CASSQEGLASYQETQYF. DNA of the CDR3: TGTGCCAGCAGCCAAGAGGGTCTAGCGTCGTACCAAGAGACCCAGTACTTC.

The J gene is TRBJ1-4, the V gene TRBV3-1 (or the pseudogene TRBV3-2); perhaps TRBD1 as D (5 bases). Looked up from germline, CDR1 is LGHDT and CDR2 is YNNKEL (reference sequence). The CDR3 is 13 amino acids. Trimming took off 1 base at V and 7 bases at J, with 7 bases between the two ends. For the CDR3, the DNA is TGTGCCAGCAGCCAAGGGGGCACTGAAAAACTGTTTTTT. It codes for CASSQGGTEKLFF.

The chain joins TRBV19 to TRBJ2-2; the D is unclear. This CDR3 has 11 amino acids. Germline CDR1 LNHDA, CDR2 SQIVND (reference sequence). V lost 6 bases to trimming and J lost 8 bases, with 7 bases between them. CDR3 nucleotide sequence: TGTGCCAGTAGCAACTCGGGGGAGCTGTTTTTT. This gives the protein CASSNSGELFF.

This clone is a singleton in its sample. V gene TRBV3-1 (or the pseudogene TRBV3-2) combines with J gene TRBJ2-6; D not resolved. Germline-derived CDR1 and CDR2 are LGHDT and YNNKEL (reference sequence). The CDR3 sequence is 14 residues long. V was shortened by 4 bases and J by 0 bases, with 4 bases between the two germline ends. The CDR3 reads CASSLSSGANVLTF. The CDR3, as DNA: TGTGCCAGCAGCCTCAGCTCTGGGGCCAACGTCCTGACTTTC.

V usage is TRBV23-1 and J usage is TRBJ2-5; 12 bases align to TRBD1. TRBV23-1 belongs to the ORF category, with a function that is uncertain. J gave up 5 bases and V 4 bases, and 5 bases lay outside the gene matches. CDR3 size: 15 residues. CDR3 nucleotides: TGCGCCAGCAGTCCTAGGGACAGGGGGCGCGAGACCCAGTACTTC. It yields the protein CASSPRDRGRETQYF.

In DNA, the CDR3 is TGTGCCAGCAGCTCAACGGACAGGCCTGGAAACACCATATATTTT. Translated, it gives CASSSTDRPGNTIYF. The chain has TRBV5-4 and TRBJ1-3; TRBD1 matches 7 bases. The V gene's germline CDR1 is SGHNT and CDR2 YYREEE (reference sequence). The J segment lost 2 bases and the V segment lost 3 bases, leaving 5 bases of the junction unmatched. CDR3 size: 15 residues.

The chain joins TRBV6-5 to TRBJ1-1; TRBD1 aligns across 7 bases. Looked up from germline, CDR1 is MNHEY and CDR2 is SVGAGI. The CDR3 is 14 amino acids. With V trimmed by 2 bases and J by 5 bases, 5 bases remained unmatched. The CDR3 region is CASSYRGPRTEAFF. The CDR3 DNA is TGTGCCAGCAGTTACAGGGGGCCTCGGACTGAAGCTTTCTTT.

As regards this clone: At one of its ends the junction is not consistent with the germline gene, which may arise from a read error. The rearrangement links TRBV7-7 to TRBJ2-5; TRBD2 agrees at 14 bases. Germline V gene lookup returns CDR1 SSHAT and CDR2 FNYEAQ (reference sequence). This CDR3 has 17 amino acids. CDR3 DNA sequence: TGTGCTAGCAGCCCGGGACTAGCGGGAGTGCTGGGGGAGACCCAGTACTTC. Its protein is CASSPGLAGVLGETQYF.

This chain uses TRBV6-5 with TRBJ2-3; 7 positions agree with TRBD1. Trimming removed 2 bases from V and 4 bases from J; junction bases left unmatched: 9. The CDR3 contains 16 residues. CDR1 is MNHEY and CDR2 is SVGAGI in the germline V gene. Here the CDR3 reads CASSYLGTVGSDTQYF. CDR3 sequence (DNA): TGTGCCAGCAGTTACCTGGGGACAGTGGGATCAGATACGCAGTATTTT.

J is TRBJ1-1 and V is TRBV13, with 8 bases matching TRBD1. This CDR3 region has 15 residues. CDR1 PRHDT and CDR2 FYEKMQ come from the germline V gene (reference sequence). V shed 5 bases and J 10 bases; nucleotides not matched to a gene: 15. The chain's CDR3 is CASSTRDRSGPGAFF. As DNA, the CDR3 is TGTGCCAGCAGCACGCGGGACAGGTCGGGGCCCGGAGCTTTCTTT. The full variable domain, its missing parts supplied by reference TRBV13 and TRBJ1-1, is AAGVIQSPRHLIKEKRETATLKCYPIPRHDTVYWYQQGPGQDPQFLISFYEKMQSDKGSIPDRFSAQQFSDYHSELNMSSLELGDSALYFCASSTRDRSGPGAFFGQGTRLTVV.